These 4 T cell receptor beta chains were sequenced from one sample in a study of vaccination effects on CD4 cells after COVID-19. Libraries were prepared by immunoSEQ multiplex PCR; TCRdb keeps only in-frame clonotypes and omits some of them. The sample yields tens of thousands of clones, around 77% seen once. Their target antigens are unknown. Peptide-pool stimulation followed by sequencing identified expanded antigen-specific CD4+ clonotypes in the ViraFEST assay. It was after around 10 days of culture that CD4+ T cells were isolated. Two-dose vaccination with either BNT162b2 or mRNA-1273 was given to the participants. Sequencing used CD4+ T cells from PBMCs cultured with HCoV-OC43 spike peptides, obtained after COVID-19 vaccination. Regarding subset: HCoV-OC43 spike overlapping peptide pool stimulation. The receptors here all came from a human donor who received a COVID-19 vaccine.

CDR3 loop: CASSPRGSHSGNTIYF. The CDR3 DNA sequence: TGTGCCAGCAGCCCCAGGGGAAGTCACTCTGGAAACACCATATATTTT. The J gene is TRBJ1-3, the V gene TRBV3-1 (or the pseudogene TRBV3-2); TRBD1 is a possible D gene (6 bases). The CDR3 covers 16 residues. The germline V and J ends were trimmed by 4 bases and 0 bases, with 13 bases remaining between them. Germline CDR1 is LGHDT and CDR2 is YNNKEL (reference sequence).

The V call is TRBV6-5, the J call TRBJ2-7, with 9 nucleotides matching TRBD2. The CDR3 extends over 12 amino acids. V lost 8 bases, J lost 6 bases, and 5 bases stayed unmatched. Germline values: CDR1 MNHEY, CDR2 SVGAGI. This CDR3 reads CASRGGAIEQYV. The CDR3 DNA is TGTGCCAGCCGCGGGGGGGCAATCGAGCAGTACGTC.

The chain is built from TRBV28 and TRBJ2-7, with TRBD2 matching 14 bases. Unmatched junction bases numbered 13, after V lost 5 bases and J lost 1 base. The germline V gene has CDR1 MDHEN and CDR2 SYDVKM. CDR3 length equals 19 residues. DNA for the CDR3: TGTGCCAGCAGTGTCGGACTAGCGGGGGGCCCTGTAGTATCCTACGAGCAGTACGTC. It specifies CASSVGLAGGPVVSYEQYV.

The gene calls are TRBV5-1 and TRBJ1-2, with TRBD1 as a possible D gene (5 bases). CDR1 is SGHRS, CDR2 YFSETQ, per germline. The length of the CDR3 is 14 residues. The germline V and J ends were trimmed by 4 bases and 8 bases, with 18 bases remaining between them. CDR3 residues: CASSPREGGDGYTF. Written as DNA, the CDR3 is TGCGCCAGCAGCCCGCGGGAGGGCGGGGACGGCTACACCTTC.